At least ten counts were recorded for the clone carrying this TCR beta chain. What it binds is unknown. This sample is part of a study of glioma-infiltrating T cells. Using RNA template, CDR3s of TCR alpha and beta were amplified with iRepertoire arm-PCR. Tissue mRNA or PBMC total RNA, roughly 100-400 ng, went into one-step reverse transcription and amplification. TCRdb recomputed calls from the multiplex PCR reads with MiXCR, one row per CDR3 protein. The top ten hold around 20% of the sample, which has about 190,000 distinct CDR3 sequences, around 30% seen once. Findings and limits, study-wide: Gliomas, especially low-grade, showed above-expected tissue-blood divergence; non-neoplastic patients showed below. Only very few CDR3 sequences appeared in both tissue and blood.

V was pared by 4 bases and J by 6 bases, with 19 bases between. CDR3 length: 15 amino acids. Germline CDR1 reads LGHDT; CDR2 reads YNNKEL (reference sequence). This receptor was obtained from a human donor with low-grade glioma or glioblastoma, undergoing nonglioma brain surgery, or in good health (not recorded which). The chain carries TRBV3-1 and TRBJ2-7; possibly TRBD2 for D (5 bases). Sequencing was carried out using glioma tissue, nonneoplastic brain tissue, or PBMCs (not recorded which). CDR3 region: CASSLMITRSAEQYF. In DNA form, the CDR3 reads TGTGCCAGCAGCCTAATGATTACTAGGTCGGCCGAGCAGTACTTC.